These 24 T cell receptor beta chains originate from one sample sequenced in a study of shared clonotypes between healthy human individuals (TCRdb year 2020). Library generation was performed with the immunoSEQ multiplex PCR assay. Held by TCRdb, this immuneACCESS table contains in-frame sequences only and omits some clones. Under half of the omission traces to an unresolved V gene where checked; the cause of the rest is unknown. This sample lists about 100,000 clones; 67% were detected once. The ten top clones hold roughly a quarter of the sample. The sample consisted of memory CD8+ T cells sorted from blood. The cell subset or site label, read with the paper, signifies: CD45RO+ cells pooled with CCR7-negative TemRA cells. All receptors come from a woman aged 25-40 years in good health.

The genes are TRBV27 and TRBJ2-7; D unresolved. CDR1 is MNHEY, CDR2 SMNVEV, per germline (reference sequence). Deletions cut 2 bases from V and 6 bases from J, with 8 bases between. CDR3 length equals 12 residues. CDR3: CASSLSPPEQYF. The DNA of the CDR3 is TGTGCCAGCAGTTTAAGCCCACCCGAGCAGTACTTC.

The J gene is TRBJ2-2, the V gene TRBV6-1; D is uncertain. V was trimmed by 1 base and J by 5 bases, leaving 11 bases between them. The CDR3 runs to 15 residues. The V gene's germline CDR1 is MNHNS and CDR2 SASEGT. This CDR3 is CASSEGLGSTGELFF. In DNA, the CDR3 is TGTGCCAGCAGTGAAGGGCTAGGGTCGACCGGGGAGCTGTTTTTT.

The chain employs TRBV28 and TRBJ2-5; D may be TRBD2 (5 bases). Judging by the DNA end, TRBJ2-7 fits better; the J call may be wrong. This CDR3 is 17 amino acids long. CDR1 and CDR2 from the germline V gene are MDHEN and SYDVKM. Here the CDR3 DNA reads TGTGCCAGCAGTTTATTTGGTGGGCCTACTAGCTCCTACGAGCAGTACTTC. Its translation: CASSLFGGPTSSYEQYF.

The chain carries TRBV5-4 and TRBJ2-5, with 9 positions matching TRBD2. This CDR3 comprises 15 residues. The trim removed 3 bases at V and 9 bases at J, leaving 12 bases unmatched. Germline V gives CDR1 SGHNT, CDR2 YYREEE (reference sequence). The CDR3 bases are TGTGCCAGCAGCTCCCTGACTAGCGGCGAAGGGGCCCAGTACTTC. Translation gives CASSSLTSGEGAQYF.

This rearrangement joins TRBV6-5 to TRBJ1-1; D is possibly TRBD1 (6 bases). V was cut by 2 bases and J by 5 bases, with 18 bases left in between. Germline V gene sequence: CDR1 MNHEY, CDR2 SVGAGI. There are 16 residues in the CDR3. The CDR3 loop reads CASSYGGGEVRTEAFF. The CDR3 DNA follows: TGTGCCAGCAGTTACGGGGGGGGCGAGGTTAGGACTGAAGCTTTCTTT.

The gene calls are TRBV4-1 and TRBJ2-1; weak D call: TRBD2 (6 bases). The V end lost 4 bases, the J end lost 2 bases, and 15 bases lay between the germline ends. CDR1 MGHRA and CDR2 YSYEKL come from the germline V gene. CDR3 size: 16 residues. CDR3 DNA sequence: TGCGCCAGCAGCCGGCTCCTGTTAGCGGCCTACAATGAGCAGTTCTTC. Encoded protein: CASSRLLLAAYNEQFF.

The chain carries TRBV7-7 and TRBJ2-7; tentatively, D is TRBD2 (7 bases). The V gene lost 2 bases and the J gene lost 6 bases, with 11 bases spanning the gap. The length of the CDR3 is 13 residues. Germline CDR1 and CDR2: SSHAT and FNYEAQ (reference sequence). The CDR3 loop is CASSLRGGGEQYF. DNA of the CDR3: TGTGCCAGCAGCTTAAGGGGAGGGGGCGAGCAGTACTTC. Full variable domain (rest looked up from reference TRBV7-7 and TRBJ2-7): GAGVSQSPRYKVTKRGQDVTLRCDPISSHATLYWYQQALGQGPEFLTYFNYEAQPDKSGLPSDRFSAERPEGSISTLTIQRTEQRDSAMYRCASSLRGGGEQYFGPGTRLTVT.

The chain is built from TRBV5-1 and TRBJ2-4, with 10 bases matching TRBD1. The J segment lost 7 bases and the V segment lost 4 bases, leaving 11 bases of the junction unmatched. CDR1 is SGHRS, CDR2 YFSETQ, per germline. The CDR3 runs 16 residues. CDR3 nucleotide sequence: TGCGCCAGCAGCCCCGGGACAGGGGACCTCAGGAACATTCAGTACTTC. Its protein is CASSPGTGDLRNIQYF.

V and J are TRBV6-1 and TRBJ2-7; 11 nucleotides match TRBD1. The length of the CDR3 is 15 residues. V was clipped by 7 bases and J by 4 bases; unmatched bases: 9. Germline V gives CDR1 MNHNS, CDR2 SASEGT. CDR3 in amino acids: CASKLRTGGLYEQYF. The CDR3 DNA is TGTGCCAGCAAGCTGAGGACAGGGGGCCTATACGAGCAGTACTTC.

The sample holds many counts of this clone. Here the CDR3 reads CASTPTGEPEPLHF. CDR3 DNA sequence: TGTGCCAGCACCCCGACAGGAGAGCCCGAGCCCCTCCACTTT. The J gene is TRBJ1-6, the V gene TRBV6-6, with D possibly being TRBD1 (6 bases). Germline lookup yields CDR1 MNHNY and CDR2 SVGAGI (reference sequence). V lost 7 bases and J lost 13, with 20 bases in between. CDR3 length equals 14 residues.

The chain couples TRBV7-3 to TRBJ1-1, with D perhaps TRBD1 (6 bases). CDR1 is SGHTA, CDR2 FQGTGA, per germline. The CDR3 is made up of 13 amino acids. V was clipped by 5 bases and J by 3 bases, with 10 bases between them. The CDR3 sequence: CASSVQGDTEAFF. CDR3 bases: TGTGCCAGCAGCGTACAGGGTGACACTGAAGCTTTCTTT.

The chain links TRBV7-8 to TRBJ1-5, with D possibly TRBD1 on 5 matching bases. This CDR3 contains 17 residues. Trimming cost V 5 bases and J 3 bases, with 20 bases left between them. Germline V lookup: CDR1 SGHVS, CDR2 FQNEAQ. CDR3 DNA sequence: TGTGCCAGCAGCGACCGCGGCGGGGCAGACTTCAATCAGCCCCAGCATTTT. It encodes CASSDRGGADFNQPQHF.

The V and J genes are TRBV5-1 and TRBJ1-1; a possible D gene is TRBD1 (6 bases). Between the trimmed V and J ends, which lost 1 base and 4 bases, there was a span of 14 bases. Germline assignment: CDR1 SGHRS and CDR2 YFSETQ. The CDR3 extends over 15 amino acids. CDR3 loop: CASSLLVGAGTEAFF. In DNA, the CDR3 is TGCGCCAGCAGCTTGTTGGTGGGGGCGGGCACTGAAGCTTTCTTT.

The V and J genes are TRBV6-1 and TRBJ1-1, with D tentatively TRBD1 (5 bases). Germline V gives CDR1 MNHNS, CDR2 SASEGT. V was cut by 6 bases and J by 4 bases, with 15 bases left in between. CDR3 length: 14 residues. CDR3 amino acids: CASSLLGGFTEAFF. As DNA, the CDR3 is TGTGCCAGCAGCCTCCTTGGGGGTTTCACTGAAGCTTTCTTT.

The V and J genes are TRBV27 and TRBJ2-7; 9 positions agree with TRBD2. V lost 3 bases to trimming and J lost 0 bases; unmatched junction nucleotides: 6. This CDR3 comprises 16 residues. Germline V lookup: CDR1 MNHEY, CDR2 SMNVEV (reference sequence). The CDR3 here is CASSLLAGLSSYEQYF. The CDR3 region has the DNA TGTGCCAGCAGTTTGCTAGCGGGACTTAGCTCCTACGAGCAGTACTTC.

Comment on this clone: This sample includes further DNA sequences coding for the same CDR3. The chain is built from TRBV7-2 and TRBJ2-1; D gene ambiguous. CDR3 length: 14 amino acids. Per the germline V gene, CDR1 is SGHTA and CDR2 is FQGNSA. The V gene lost 2 bases and the J gene lost 4 bases, with 9 bases spanning the gap. CDR3 sequence: CASSLSSVYNEQFF. The DNA for the CDR3 is TGTGCCAGCAGCTTAAGTAGTGTGTACAATGAGCAGTTCTTC.

The chain has TRBV10-3 and TRBJ2-1; the match to TRBD2 covers 14 bases. This CDR3 has 15 residues. V lost 6 bases, J lost 8 bases, and 6 bases stayed unmatched. Germline CDR1 ENHRY, CDR2 SYGVKD. CDR3 in DNA: TGTGCCATCAGCAGGGGACTAGCGGGAGTTGATGAGCAGTTCTTC. Amino acid sequence: CAISRGLAGVDEQFF.

The chain combines TRBV29-1 with TRBJ2-7; maybe TRBD2 (5 bases). Trimming shortened V by 4 bases and J by 2 bases, and 15 bases separated the two germline ends. The CDR3 length is 14 residues. The germline CDR1 and CDR2 sequences are SQVTM and ANQGSEA. The CDR3 sequence is CSVVEAGLTYEQYF. CDR3 DNA sequence: TGCAGCGTTGTAGAGGCAGGACTTACCTACGAGCAGTACTTC.

The V and J genes are TRBV6-1 and TRBJ2-7; 7 positions match TRBD1. The V gene's germline CDR1 is MNHNS and CDR2 SASEGT. J gave up 3 bases and V 1 base, and 3 bases lay outside the gene matches. The CDR3 has 14 residues. The DNA of the CDR3 is TGTGCCAGCAGTGAAGGAGCAGGGGGCTACGAGCAGTACTTC. Protein sequence: CASSEGAGGYEQYF.

The gene calls are TRBV11-3 and TRBJ2-6; D is undetermined. Germline assignment: CDR1 SGHNT and CDR2 YENEEA. The CDR3 totals 12 residues. V lost 4 bases and J lost 2, with 0 bases in between. CDR3 nucleotide sequence: TGTGCCAGCAGCTCTGGGGCCAACGTCCTGACTTTC. As protein: CASSSGANVLTF.

This clone was detected once. The J gene is TRBJ1-1, the V gene TRBV25-1; the D gene is possibly TRBD1 (6 bases). V lost 2 bases and J lost 1, with 14 bases in between. This CDR3 region has 16 residues. CDR1 MGHDK and CDR2 SYGVNS come from the germline V gene. CDR3 protein: CASSEIQGDRNTEAFF. CDR3 nucleotides: TGTGCCAGCAGTGAAATACAGGGAGATCGGAACACTGAAGCTTTCTTT.

This clone was seen more than once but under ten times. The V call is TRBV7-6, the J call TRBJ2-7, with D perhaps being TRBD1 or TRBD2 (7 bases each). Germline CDR1 is SGHVS and CDR2 is FNYEAQ. This CDR3 region has 14 residues. The V gene lost 6 bases and the J gene lost 7 bases, with 19 bases spanning the gap. The CDR3 sequence: CASSLGGGYEEQYF. Written as DNA, the CDR3 is TGTGCCAGCAGTCTGGGAGGGGGCTACGAGGAGCAGTACTTC.

This chain joins TRBV6-6 and TRBJ2-5; D ambiguous. CDR3 length: 14 amino acids. With 2 bases removed from V and 4 bases from J, the gap between germline ends came to 11 bases. Germline V gene sequence: CDR1 MNHNY, CDR2 SVGAGI (reference sequence). CDR3 nucleotide sequence: TGTGCCAGCAGTTACCGTTCCGCTCGAGAGACCCAGTACTTC. Translating it yields CASSYRSARETQYF.

The chain carries TRBV11-2 and TRBJ2-7, with 8 positions matching TRBD1. Trimming cost V 3 bases and J 5 bases; bases outside gene matches: 9. The CDR3 length is 15 residues. Germline lookup yields CDR1 SGHAT and CDR2 FQNNGV. Written as DNA, the CDR3 is TGTGCCAGCAGCTTTGTGTGGACAGGGTGGAACGAGCAGTACTTC. This sequence encodes CASSFVWTGWNEQYF.